This record looks at one T cell receptor (beta chain) sequence and its context. Using RNA transcripts as the source, TCR beta CDR3 regions were amplified. A set of HTBI primers served as the primers for a first-round RT-PCR of the TCR CDR3. TCRdb analysed the multiplex PCR reads with MiXCR anew, one entry per CDR3 protein. This table holds around 600,000 distinct CDR3 sequences, 14% found once. This sample is part of a study of T cells in Graves' hyperthyroidism and ophthalmopathy. The receptor's source is a woman aged 50 to 60 with Graves' ophthalmopathy. The sample was blood.

The CDR3 sequence: CAISPTSTSSTGELFF. The CDR3 DNA is TGTGCCATCAGCCCAACGTCGACAAGCAGCACCGGGGAGCTGTTTTTT. V is TRBV10-3 and J is TRBJ2-2; D uncertain. With 6 bases removed from V and 4 bases from J, the gap between germline ends came to 18 bases. The CDR3 contains 16 residues. CDR1 is ENHRY and CDR2 is SYGVKD in the germline V gene.